This TCR beta chain was captured in a study of radiation and T cells in renal cell carcinoma. General study results and limits: Top tumor clonotypes rose in blood 2 weeks post-radiation, then contracted.

CDR1 is SEHNR and CDR2 is FQNEAQ in the germline V gene (reference sequence). This CDR3 region has 13 residues. Described time point: baseline pretreatment blood. Indicated treatment: 15 Gy SBRT to primary tumor, nephrectomy 4 weeks later. The method was immunoSEQ multiplex PCR; TCRdb's version includes in-frame clones alone and lacks a portion of them. The table shows 100,000 to 150,000 clones, with around 80% occurring only once. As concerns this clone: Antigen specificity is unknown. At one end the junction does not follow the germline gene, possibly because of a read error.

The source is a woman aged 60-70 years with renal cell carcinoma. V usage is TRBV7-9 and J usage is TRBJ1-2; perhaps TRBD1 as D (6 bases). Specimen: blood, collected from a patient whose treatment included radiotherapy and nephrectomy. The CDR3 coding sequence is TGTGCCAGCACCTCTACGGACAGCTCCAATCCCTTTTTC. Translated, it gives CASTSTDSSNPFF. The full variable domain, completed using reference TRBV7-9 and TRBJ1-2, is DTGVSQNPRHKITKRGQNVTFRCDPISEHNRLYWYRQTLGQGPEFLTYFQNEAQLEKSRLLSDRFSAERPKGSFSTLEIQRTEQGDSAMYLCASTSTDSSNPFFGSGTRLTVV.